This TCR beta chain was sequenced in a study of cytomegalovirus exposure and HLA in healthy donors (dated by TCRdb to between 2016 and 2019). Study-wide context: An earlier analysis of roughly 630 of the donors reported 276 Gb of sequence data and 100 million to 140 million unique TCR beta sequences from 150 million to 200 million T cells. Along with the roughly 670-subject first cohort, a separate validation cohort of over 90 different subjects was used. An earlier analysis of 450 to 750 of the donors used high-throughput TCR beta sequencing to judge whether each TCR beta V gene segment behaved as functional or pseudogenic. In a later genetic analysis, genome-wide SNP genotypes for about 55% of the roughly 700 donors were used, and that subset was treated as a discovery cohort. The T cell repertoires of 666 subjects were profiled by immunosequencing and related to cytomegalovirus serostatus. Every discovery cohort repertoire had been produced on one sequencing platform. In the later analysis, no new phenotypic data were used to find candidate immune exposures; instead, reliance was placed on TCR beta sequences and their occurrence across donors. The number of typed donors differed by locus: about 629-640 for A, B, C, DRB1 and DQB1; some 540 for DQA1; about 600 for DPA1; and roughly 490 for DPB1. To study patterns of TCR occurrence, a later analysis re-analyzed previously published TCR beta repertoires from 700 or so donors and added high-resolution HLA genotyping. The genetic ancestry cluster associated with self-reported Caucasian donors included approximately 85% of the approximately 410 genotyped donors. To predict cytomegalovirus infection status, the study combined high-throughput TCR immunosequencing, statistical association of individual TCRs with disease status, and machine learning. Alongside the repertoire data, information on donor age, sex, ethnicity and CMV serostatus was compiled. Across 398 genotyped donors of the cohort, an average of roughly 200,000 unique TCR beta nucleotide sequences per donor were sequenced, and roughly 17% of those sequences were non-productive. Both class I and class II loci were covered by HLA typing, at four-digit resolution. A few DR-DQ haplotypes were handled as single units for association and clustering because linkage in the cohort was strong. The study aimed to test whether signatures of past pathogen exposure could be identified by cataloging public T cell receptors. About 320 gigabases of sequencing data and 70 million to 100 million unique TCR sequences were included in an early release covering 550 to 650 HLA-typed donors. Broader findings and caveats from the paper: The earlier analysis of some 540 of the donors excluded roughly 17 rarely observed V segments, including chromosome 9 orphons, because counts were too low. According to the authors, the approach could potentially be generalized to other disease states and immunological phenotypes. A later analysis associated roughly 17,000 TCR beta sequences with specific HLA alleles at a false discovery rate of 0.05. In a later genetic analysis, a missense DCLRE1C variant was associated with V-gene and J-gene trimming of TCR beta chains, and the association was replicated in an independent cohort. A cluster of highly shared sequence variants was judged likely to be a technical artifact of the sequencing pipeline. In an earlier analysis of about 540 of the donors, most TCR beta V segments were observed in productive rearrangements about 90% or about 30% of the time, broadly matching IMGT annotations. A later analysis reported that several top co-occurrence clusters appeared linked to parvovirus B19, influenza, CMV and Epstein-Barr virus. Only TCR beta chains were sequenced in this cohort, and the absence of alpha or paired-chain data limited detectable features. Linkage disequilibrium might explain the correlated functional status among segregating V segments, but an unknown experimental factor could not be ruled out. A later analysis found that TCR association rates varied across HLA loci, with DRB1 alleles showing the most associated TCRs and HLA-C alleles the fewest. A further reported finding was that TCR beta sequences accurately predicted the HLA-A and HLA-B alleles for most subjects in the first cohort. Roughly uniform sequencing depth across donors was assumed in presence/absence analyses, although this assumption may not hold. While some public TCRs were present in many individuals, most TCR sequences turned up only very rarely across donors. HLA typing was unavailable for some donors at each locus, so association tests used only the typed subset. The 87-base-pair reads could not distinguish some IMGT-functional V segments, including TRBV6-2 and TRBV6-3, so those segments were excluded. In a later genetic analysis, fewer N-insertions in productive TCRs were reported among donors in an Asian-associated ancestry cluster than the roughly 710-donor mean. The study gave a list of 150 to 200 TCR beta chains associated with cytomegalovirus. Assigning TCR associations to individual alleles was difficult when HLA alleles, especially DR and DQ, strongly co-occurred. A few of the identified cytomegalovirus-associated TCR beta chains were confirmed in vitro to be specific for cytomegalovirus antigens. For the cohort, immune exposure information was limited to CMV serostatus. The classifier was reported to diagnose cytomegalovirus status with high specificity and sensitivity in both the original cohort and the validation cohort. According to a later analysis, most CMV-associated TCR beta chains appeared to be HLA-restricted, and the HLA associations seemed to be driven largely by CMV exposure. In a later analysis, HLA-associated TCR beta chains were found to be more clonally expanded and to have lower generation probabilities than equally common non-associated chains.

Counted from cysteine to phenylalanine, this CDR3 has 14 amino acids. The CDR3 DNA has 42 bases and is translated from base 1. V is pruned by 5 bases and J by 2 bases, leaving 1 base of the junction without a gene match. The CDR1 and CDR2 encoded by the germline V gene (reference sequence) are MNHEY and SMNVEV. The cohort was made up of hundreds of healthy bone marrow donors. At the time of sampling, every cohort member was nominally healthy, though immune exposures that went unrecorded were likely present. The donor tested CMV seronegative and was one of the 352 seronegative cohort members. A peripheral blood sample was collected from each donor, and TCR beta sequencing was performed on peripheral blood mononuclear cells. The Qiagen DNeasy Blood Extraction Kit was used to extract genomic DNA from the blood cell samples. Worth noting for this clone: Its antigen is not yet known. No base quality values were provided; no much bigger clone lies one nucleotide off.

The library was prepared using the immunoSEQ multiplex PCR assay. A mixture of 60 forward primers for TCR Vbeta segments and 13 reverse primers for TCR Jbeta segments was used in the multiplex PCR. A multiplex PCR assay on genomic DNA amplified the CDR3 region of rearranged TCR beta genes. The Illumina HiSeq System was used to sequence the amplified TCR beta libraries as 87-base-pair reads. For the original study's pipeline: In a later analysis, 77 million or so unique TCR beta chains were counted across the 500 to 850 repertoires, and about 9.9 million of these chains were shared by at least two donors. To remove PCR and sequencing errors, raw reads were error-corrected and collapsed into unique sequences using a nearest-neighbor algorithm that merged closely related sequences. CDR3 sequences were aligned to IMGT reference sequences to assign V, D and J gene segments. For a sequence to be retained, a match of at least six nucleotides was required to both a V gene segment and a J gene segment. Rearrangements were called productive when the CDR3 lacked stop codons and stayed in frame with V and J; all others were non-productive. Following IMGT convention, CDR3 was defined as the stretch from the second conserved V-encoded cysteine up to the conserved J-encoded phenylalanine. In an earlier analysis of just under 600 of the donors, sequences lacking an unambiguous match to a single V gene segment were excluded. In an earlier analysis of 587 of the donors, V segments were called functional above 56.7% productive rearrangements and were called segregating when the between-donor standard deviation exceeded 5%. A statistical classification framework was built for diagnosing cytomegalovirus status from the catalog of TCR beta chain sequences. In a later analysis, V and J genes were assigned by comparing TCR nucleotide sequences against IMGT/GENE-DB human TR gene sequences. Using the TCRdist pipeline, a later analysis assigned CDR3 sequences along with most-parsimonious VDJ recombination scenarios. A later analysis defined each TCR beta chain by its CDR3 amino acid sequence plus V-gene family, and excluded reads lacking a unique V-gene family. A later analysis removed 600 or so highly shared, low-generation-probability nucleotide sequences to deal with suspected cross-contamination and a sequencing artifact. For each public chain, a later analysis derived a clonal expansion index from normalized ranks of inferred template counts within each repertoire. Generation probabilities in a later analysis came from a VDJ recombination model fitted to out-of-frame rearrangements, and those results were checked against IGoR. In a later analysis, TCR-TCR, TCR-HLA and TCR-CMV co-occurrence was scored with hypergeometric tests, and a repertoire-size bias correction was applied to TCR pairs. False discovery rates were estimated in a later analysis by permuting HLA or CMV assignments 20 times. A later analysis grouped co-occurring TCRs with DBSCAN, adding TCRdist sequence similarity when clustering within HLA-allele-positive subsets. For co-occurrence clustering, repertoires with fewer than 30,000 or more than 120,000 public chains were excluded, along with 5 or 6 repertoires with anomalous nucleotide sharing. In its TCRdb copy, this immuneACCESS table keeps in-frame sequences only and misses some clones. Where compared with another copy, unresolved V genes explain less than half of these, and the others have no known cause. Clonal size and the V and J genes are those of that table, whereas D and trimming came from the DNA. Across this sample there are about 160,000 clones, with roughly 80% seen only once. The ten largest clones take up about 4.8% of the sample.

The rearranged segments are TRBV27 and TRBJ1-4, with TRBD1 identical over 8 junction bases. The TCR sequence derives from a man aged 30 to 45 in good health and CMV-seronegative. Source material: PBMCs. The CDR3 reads CASSRQGTNEKLFF. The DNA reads TGTGCCAGCAGTCGACAGGGGACTAATGAAAAACTGTTTTTT.